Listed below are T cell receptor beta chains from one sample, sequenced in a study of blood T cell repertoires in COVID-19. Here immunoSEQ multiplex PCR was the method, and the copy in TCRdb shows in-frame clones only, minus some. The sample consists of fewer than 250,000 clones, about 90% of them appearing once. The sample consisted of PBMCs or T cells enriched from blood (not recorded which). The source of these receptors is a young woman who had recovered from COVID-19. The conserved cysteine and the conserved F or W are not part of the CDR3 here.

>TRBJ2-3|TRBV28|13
ASSLGTGFTDTQY
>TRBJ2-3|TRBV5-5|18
ASSLSASGGAIGVPDTQY
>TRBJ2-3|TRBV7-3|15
ASSLTSQGALTDTQY
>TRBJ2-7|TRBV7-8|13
ASSLDRQGFYEQY
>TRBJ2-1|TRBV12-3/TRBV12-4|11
ASSFRAVNEQF
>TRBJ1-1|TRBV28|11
AVTSTGGVNAF
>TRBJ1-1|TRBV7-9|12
ASSPRLWNTEAF
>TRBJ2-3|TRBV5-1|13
ASSLVTGSTDTQY
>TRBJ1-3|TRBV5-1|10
ASSFQGDTIY
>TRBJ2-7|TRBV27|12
ASSWGQGSYEQY
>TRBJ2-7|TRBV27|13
ASSIQGPSSYEQY
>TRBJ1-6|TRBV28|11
ASSTDDDSPLH
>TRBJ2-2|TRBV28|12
ASIAGGNTGELF
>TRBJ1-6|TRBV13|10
ASSSQGSPLH
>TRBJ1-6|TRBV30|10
AWTAGYSPLH
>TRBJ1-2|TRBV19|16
ASTTPRTKGGFFYGYT
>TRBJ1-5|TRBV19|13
ASSIMVGGRQPQH
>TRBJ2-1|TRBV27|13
ASGPRQGAHNEQF